Presented here are 31 T cell receptor beta chains from one specimen sequenced in a study of blood T cell repertoires in COVID-19. TCRdb keeps only in-frame clones here, not all; method: immunoSEQ multiplex PCR. The sample comprises some 180,000 clones, around nine tenths of which are singletons, and about 0.54% rests with the top ten. The sequencing input was peripheral blood. The receptor source for this set is a man between 50 and 59 years old with acute or convalescent COVID-19.

The chain joins TRBV7-9 to TRBJ1-4, with TRBD1 matching over 8 bases. Germline assignment: CDR1 SEHNR and CDR2 FQNEAQ (reference sequence). J gave up 5 bases and V 5 bases, and 4 bases lay outside the gene matches. The CDR3 has 14 amino acids. The CDR3 DNA reads as TGTGCCAGCAGCGGTCGACAGGGGAATGAAAAACTGTTTTTT. Translating gives CASSGRQGNEKLFF.

V and J are TRBV18 and TRBJ1-4; 8 bases map to TRBD1. This CDR3 spans 14 amino acids. V shed 5 bases and J 3 bases; nucleotides not matched to a gene: 2. The germline CDR1 and CDR2 sequences are KGHSH and LQKENI. Here the CDR3 reads CASSLDRANEKLFF. The CDR3 DNA follows: TGTGCCAGCTCATTGGACAGGGCTAATGAAAAACTGTTTTTT.

This clone occurred a few times. The chain has TRBV7-9 and TRBJ2-2; no clear D gene. Trimming cost V 1 base and J 6 bases, with 9 bases left between them. CDR3 length: 14 residues. The germline V gene has CDR1 SEHNR and CDR2 FQNEAQ (reference sequence). In nucleotides, the CDR3 is TGTGCCAGCAGCTTAGGACAATCCCCCGGGGAGCTGTTTTTT. This gives the protein CASSLGQSPGELFF.

The chain joins TRBV2 to TRBJ2-5, with TRBD2 as a possible D gene (5 bases). This CDR3 has 12 amino acids. V dropped 5 bases and J dropped 4 bases, with 8 bases sitting between them. Germline V gene data show CDR1 as SNHLY and CDR2 as FYNNEI. The CDR3 DNA sequence: TGTGCCAGCAGTCCGGAGGTAGAGACCCAGTACTTC. Protein product: CASSPEVETQYF.

The chain carries TRBV7-2 and TRBJ1-2, with 7 bases matching TRBD1. The CDR3 is 13 residues long. Germline CDR1 reads SGHTA; CDR2 reads FQGNSA. J was trimmed by 6 bases and V by 1 base; bases with no gene match: 2. CDR3 amino acids: CASSLGQGDGYTF. In DNA, the CDR3 is TGTGCCAGCAGCTTAGGCCAGGGGGATGGCTACACCTTC.

The chain recombines TRBV23-1 with TRBJ2-7; TRBD1 matches at 9 bases. TRBV23-1 qualifies as an ORF whose function is uncertain. After removal of 0 bases from V and 1 base from J, the junction contained 13 bases not matched to a gene. This CDR3 contains 19 residues. The CDR3 nucleotides are TGCGCCAGCAGTCAATCATACAGGGGGCGAGGCTGGTCGTCCTACGAGCAGTACTTC. Protein sequence: CASSQSYRGRGWSSYEQYF.

This chain joins TRBV29-1 and TRBJ2-1, with 7 bases identical to TRBD1. J lost 5 bases, V lost 4 bases, and 8 bases had no gene match. The CDR3 totals 14 residues. The germline V gene has CDR1 SQVTM and CDR2 ANQGSEA. In DNA form, the CDR3 reads TGCAGCGTTGGGCCCGGGACAGTTAACAATGAGCAGTTCTTC. This codes for CSVGPGTVNNEQFF.

The CDR3 DNA follows: TGCAGCGTTCTTCGGACAGGGGGCGCCTCCTACGAGCAGTACTTC. Its protein product is CSVLRTGGASYEQYF. The chain carries TRBV29-1 and TRBJ2-7, with 11 bases fitting TRBD1. Germline assignment: CDR1 SQVTM and CDR2 ANQGSEA. The junction had 6 bases not matched to a gene; V was cut back by 5 bases and J by 0 bases. The CDR3 covers 15 residues.

The chain combines TRBV28 with TRBJ2-3; a weak D match, TRBD2 (6 bases). Germline V gene lookup returns CDR1 MDHEN and CDR2 SYDVKM. This CDR3 is built from 15 residues. V shed 8 bases and J shed 2 bases, with 17 bases lying between them. CDR3 sequence: CASAMAGGFTDTQYF. CDR3 DNA: TGTGCCAGCGCAATGGCCGGGGGATTCACAGATACGCAGTATTTT.

The J gene is TRBJ1-4, the V gene TRBV19; D is unclear. V lost 7 bases, J lost 3 bases, and 15 bases lay in between. CDR3 size: 15 residues. CDR1 and CDR2 (germline): LNHDA, SQIVND (reference sequence). The CDR3 sequence: CASIEGGSPNEKLFF. CDR3 coding DNA: TGTGCCAGTATCGAGGGAGGCTCTCCTAATGAAAAACTGTTTTTT.

V and J are TRBV7-9 and TRBJ2-6; D unclear. The CDR3 loop spans 16 amino acids. Per germline, CDR1 SEHNR and CDR2 FQNEAQ (reference sequence). V lost 6 bases and J 0 bases, leaving 12 bases between the germline ends. The CDR3 here is CASRFSGPSGANVLTF. CDR3 nucleotides: TGTGCCAGCAGATTTTCGGGTCCCTCTGGGGCCAACGTCCTGACTTTC.

This chain connects TRBV7-2 to TRBJ2-1; 9 bases align to TRBD2. The trim removed 1 base at V and 2 bases at J, leaving 9 bases unmatched. The CDR3 length is 18 residues. CDR1 SGHTA and CDR2 FQGNSA come from the germline V gene. The CDR3 region has the DNA TGTGCCAGCAGCTTAGACTCCGGAGCGGGGGGTACCTACAATGAGCAGTTCTTC. Protein product: CASSLDSGAGGTYNEQFF.

The CDR3 nucleotides read TGTGCCACCAGTCGCGGGGGCCTGAGCACAGATACGCAGTATTTT. Encoded protein: CATSRGGLSTDTQYF. The chain recombines TRBV24-1 with TRBJ2-3, with D possibly matching TRBD2 (7 bases). V gave up 6 bases and J gave up 0 bases, with 12 bases separating them. Germline-derived CDR1 and CDR2 are KGHDR and SFDVKD. The length of the CDR3 is 15 residues.

The V call is TRBV10-3, the J call TRBJ2-7; maybe TRBD1 (6 bases). The CDR3 length is 12 residues. Germline assignment: CDR1 ENHRY and CDR2 SYGVKD. With 5 bases removed from V and 3 bases from J, the gap between germline ends came to 8 bases. CDR3 region: CAISKDSYEQYF. Written as DNA, the CDR3 is TGTGCCATCAGTAAGGACAGCTACGAGCAGTACTTC.

This rearrangement joins TRBV7-8 to TRBJ2-7, with D perhaps matching TRBD1 (5 bases). Germline assignment: CDR1 SGHVS and CDR2 FQNEAQ. CDR3 length equals 14 residues. Between the trimmed V and J ends, which lost 4 bases and 0 bases, there was a span of 10 bases. CDR3 nucleotide sequence: TGTGCCAGCAGCTGGGGCAGGGACTCCTACGAGCAGTACTTC. Protein product: CASSWGRDSYEQYF. Full variable domain (outside the CDR3, taken from reference TRBV7-8 and TRBJ2-7): GAGVSQSPRYKVAKRGQDVALRCDPISGHVSLFWYQQALGQGPEFLTYFQNEAQLDKSGLPSDRFFAERPEGSVSTLKIQRTQQEDSAVYLCASSWGRDSYEQYFGPGTRLTVT.

The chain uses TRBV7-7 and TRBJ2-1, with TRBD2 identical over 8 bases. Germline CDR1 reads SSHAT; CDR2 reads FNYEAQ (reference sequence). Trimming at V came to 5 bases and at J to 4 bases, leaving 7 bases not matched to a gene. The CDR3 runs 15 residues. This chain's CDR3 is CASSPGLAPYNEQFF. The CDR3 nucleotides are TGTGCCAGCAGCCCTGGACTAGCACCTTACAATGAGCAGTTCTTC. Full variable domain (missing parts from reference TRBV7-7 and TRBJ2-1): GAGVSQSPRYKVTKRGQDVTLRCDPISSHATLYWYQQALGQGPEFLTYFNYEAQPDKSGLPSDRFSAERPEGSISTLTIQRTEQRDSAMYRCASSPGLAPYNEQFFGPGTRLTVL.

This chain uses TRBV18 with TRBJ1-4; D unclear. CDR1 is KGHSH and CDR2 is LQKENI in the germline V gene. The CDR3 is 14 amino acids. Trimming removed 2 bases from V and 5 bases from J, with 9 bases in between. CDR3: CASSPGLQNEKLFF. The CDR3 nucleotides read TGTGCCAGCTCACCAGGGCTCCAGAATGAAAAACTGTTTTTT.

This chain connects TRBV7-2 to TRBJ2-7; D possibly corresponds to TRBD2 (5 bases). Per the germline V gene, CDR1 is SGHTA and CDR2 is FQGNSA. The CDR3 runs to 15 residues. V was shortened by 4 bases and J by 1 base, with 14 bases between the two germline ends. The CDR3 DNA sequence: TGTGCCAGCAGCTATTACGGACTGGAATCCTACGAGCAGTACTTC. This codes for CASSYYGLESYEQYF.

This chain joins TRBV21-1 and TRBJ2-1; the table's D gene call, TRBD1, was not cross checked with the DNA. TRBV21-1 is assigned pseudogene status. The CDR3 extends over 15 amino acids. The CDR3 DNA is TGTGCCAGCAGCAAGGCCTCACCCTCCTACAATGAGCAGTTCTTC. Its translation is CASSKASPSYNEQFF.

The V call is TRBV18, the J call TRBJ2-2; no clear D. Trimming took 2 bases from V and 7 from J, leaving 11 bases between them. Germline V gene sequence: CDR1 KGHSH, CDR2 LQKENI. The CDR3 sequence is 14 residues long. The CDR3 DNA sequence: TGTGCCAGCTCACCAGAGCTAGAACGCGGGGAGCTGTTTTTT. This sequence encodes CASSPELERGELFF.

The chain couples TRBV4-2 to TRBJ1-5; no firm D call. Germline CDR1 LGHNA, CDR2 YNFKEQ. The ends were cut back, 0 bases at V and 8 bases at J, with 11 bases in the middle. The CDR3 is 14 residues long. The CDR3 spells CASSQEGGLKPQHF. CDR3 bases: TGTGCCAGCAGCCAAGAGGGCGGGCTTAAGCCCCAGCATTTT.

The V gene is TRBV29-1, the J gene TRBJ1-1, with a weak D call TRBD1 (6 bases). Between the trimmed V and J ends, which lost 4 bases and 1 base, there was a span of 10 bases. Germline V gives CDR1 SQVTM, CDR2 ANQGSEA. This CDR3 is built from 13 residues. The CDR3 reads CSVGRGGNTEAFF. CDR3 DNA: TGCAGCGTTGGACGAGGGGGGAACACTGAAGCTTTCTTT.

The J gene is TRBJ2-7, the V gene TRBV19, with 8 bases matching TRBD1. Per germline, CDR1 LNHDA and CDR2 SQIVND (reference sequence). The CDR3 has 14 residues. The V and J ends lost 9 bases and 3 bases, in that order; junction bases with no gene match: 10. The DNA for the CDR3 is TGTGCCAGCCAACTACGGACAGGGAGCTACGAGCAGTACTTC. Residues: CASQLRTGSYEQYF. Combining the CDR3 with reference TRBV19 and TRBJ2-7 gives the whole variable domain DGGITQSPKYLFRKEGQNVTLSCEQNLNHDAMYWYRQDPGQGLRLIYYSQIVNDFQKGDIAEGYSVSREKKESFPLTVTSAQKNPTAFYLCASQLRTGSYEQYFGPGTRLTVT.

The gene calls are TRBV11-2 and TRBJ2-5; D might be TRBD2 (6 bases). The V gene's germline CDR1 is SGHAT and CDR2 FQNNGV. This CDR3 comprises 16 residues. Trimming left V 1 base short and J 3 bases short, with 15 bases between. CDR3 amino acids: CASSLGAGWTEETQYF. The CDR3 DNA follows: TGTGCCAGCAGCTTAGGGGCGGGGTGGACCGAAGAGACCCAGTACTTC.

V usage is TRBV6-5 and J usage is TRBJ2-7, with 8 bases that match TRBD1. Germline trimming cut 6 bases from V and 6 bases from J; bases unmatched to any gene: 7. This CDR3 region has 13 residues. The germline V gene encodes CDR1 MNHEY and CDR2 SVGAGI. CDR3 sequence (DNA): TGTGCCAGCAGAACCTTGACAGGGGTCGAGCAGTACTTC. It translates to CASRTLTGVEQYF.

The J gene is TRBJ1-4, the V gene TRBV28; maybe TRBD1 (5 bases). V lost 8 bases to trimming and J lost 9 bases, with 16 bases between them. The germline V gene encodes CDR1 MDHEN and CDR2 SYDVKM. CDR3 length: 13 amino acids. The CDR3 loop reads CASDGGEGQKLFF. CDR3 DNA: TGTGCCAGCGACGGGGGGGAAGGGCAAAAACTGTTTTTT.

The chain recombines TRBV30 with TRBJ1-5; D may be TRBD1 (6 bases). Trimming removed 3 bases at V and 5 bases at J, with 11 bases between. CDR3 length: 13 residues. The germline V gene encodes CDR1 GTSNPN and CDR2 SVGIG (reference sequence). The CDR3: CAWSRAGDQPQHF. The CDR3 nucleotides are TGTGCCTGGAGCCGGGCAGGGGATCAGCCCCAGCATTTT.

V and J are TRBV24-1 and TRBJ2-1, with 12 positions matching TRBD2. The ends lost 4 bases at V and 5 bases at J; junction bases unmatched: 11. The germline V gene has CDR1 KGHDR and CDR2 SFDVKD. The CDR3 has 18 residues. The CDR3 DNA reads as TGTGCCACCAGTGACCCTTTGAGGACTAGCGGGGACAACAATGAGCAGTTCTTC. This codes for CATSDPLRTSGDNNEQFF.

CDR3 sequence: CAWGPDRGVISPLHF. The CDR3 DNA reads TGTGCCTGGGGTCCCGACAGGGGAGTGATATCGCCCCTCCACTTT. The gene calls are TRBV30 and TRBJ1-6, with 8 nucleotides matching TRBD1. The CDR3 is 15 residues long. Germline loops: CDR1 GTSNPN, CDR2 SVGIG (reference sequence). The V and J ends lost 5 bases and 13 bases, in that order; junction bases with no gene match: 16.

The chain carries TRBV28 and TRBJ1-1, with 9 positions matching TRBD1. The J segment lost 5 bases and the V segment lost 2 bases, leaving 9 bases of the junction unmatched. The CDR3 spans 16 residues. CDR1 is MDHEN, CDR2 SYDVKM, per germline. DNA for the CDR3: TGTGCCAGCAGTTTAGGAGACAGGGGGTTTGAAACTGAAGCTTTCTTT. Protein product: CASSLGDRGFETEAFF.

The chain has TRBV5-1 and TRBJ1-2; 9 bases line up with TRBD1. Germline CDR1 is SGHRS and CDR2 is YFSETQ. The length of the CDR3 is 16 residues. V shed 3 bases and J 6 bases; nucleotides not matched to a gene: 12. This chain's CDR3 is CASSSHLLQGANGYTF. The CDR3 nucleotides read TGCGCCAGCAGCTCACATCTTTTACAGGGGGCAAATGGCTACACCTTC.